A single sample gave rise to the 14 T cell receptor beta chains below, sequenced in a study of identical twins. TCRdb called the 5' RACE reads again in MiXCR, with one record for every CDR3 protein. Among hundreds of thousands of distinct CDR3 sequences listed, about 8.9% were seen once. These data were likewise used in another study, on yellow fever vaccine responses in identical twins.

The source material was memory (CD45RO+) T cells sorted from blood. The receptor source for this set is a woman younger than 30 in good health.

J is TRBJ2-7 and V is TRBV20-1; no firm D call. V gave up 3 bases and J gave up 3 bases, with 9 bases separating them. Looked up from germline, CDR1 is DFQATT and CDR2 is SNEGSKA (reference sequence). The CDR3 consists of 12 residues. The DNA of the CDR3 is TGCAGTGCTAGGACCTTAAACTACGAGCAGTACTTC. Amino acids: CSARTLNYEQYF.

V usage is TRBV10-3 and J usage is TRBJ2-3; perhaps TRBD1 as D (5 bases). There are 15 residues in the CDR3. Per the germline V gene, CDR1 is ENHRY and CDR2 is SYGVKD. V lost 3 bases and J lost 2, with 12 bases in between. Here the CDR3 reads CAISDQGLTTDTQYF. DNA of the CDR3: TGTGCCATCAGTGATCAGGGTCTAACCACAGATACGCAGTATTTT.

This clonotype came up a few times. V usage is TRBV6-1 and J usage is TRBJ2-1; 8 bases fit TRBD1. The J segment lost 4 bases and the V segment lost 6 bases, leaving 8 bases of the junction unmatched. CDR1 and CDR2 (germline): MNHNS, SASEGT. The CDR3 totals 15 residues. Here the CDR3 reads CASSAGGSGYNEQFF. CDR3 DNA sequence: TGTGCCAGCAGCGCAGGGGGCTCGGGTTACAATGAGCAGTTCTTC.

This clonotype was detected ten times or more. The genes are TRBV5-6 and TRBJ2-3; D gene unclear. This CDR3 is 13 amino acids long. V was clipped by 4 bases and J by 2 bases, with 8 bases between them. In germline, CDR1 is SGHDT, CDR2 YYEEEE. The DNA for the CDR3 is TGTGCCAGCAGCCCTTGGACCACAGATACGCAGTATTTT. As protein: CASSPWTTDTQYF.

This clonotype was detected only a few times. The rearrangement uses TRBV18 and TRBJ2-7; weak D call: TRBD1 (6 bases). The CDR3 covers 15 residues. CDR1 and CDR2 (germline): KGHSH, LQKENI. V lost 3 bases to trimming and J lost 2 bases, with 14 bases between them. As DNA, the CDR3 is TGTGCCAGCTCACCCCTGGGGGCAGGGGCCTACGAGCAGTACTTC. Translation: CASSPLGAGAYEQYF.

This clonotype was observed a handful of times. This sequence joins TRBV24-1 and TRBJ2-2, with a tentative D call TRBD1 (6 bases). V lost 4 bases to trimming and J lost 3 bases, with 11 bases between them. The V gene's germline CDR1 is KGHDR and CDR2 SFDVKD. The CDR3 is made up of 15 amino acids. The CDR3 DNA follows: TGTGCCACCAGTGACCCACAGGGCTACACCGGGGAGCTGTTTTTT. This codes for CATSDPQGYTGELFF.

A word on this clonotype: A much larger clone differs by one base, so this may be a read error. The CDR3 loop reads CTISDFGEETQYF. CDR3 DNA sequence: TGTACCATCAGTGATTTTGGGGAAGAGACCCAGTACTTC. The chain employs TRBV10-3 and TRBJ2-5; no clear D. This CDR3 spans 13 amino acids. CDR1 and CDR2 (germline): ENHRY, SYGVKD.

In this sample, this clonotype turned up many times. The V call is TRBV5-1, the J call TRBJ2-2; TRBD2 matches at 10 bases. Germline loops: CDR1 SGHRS, CDR2 YFSETQ. The CDR3 covers 17 residues. Unmatched junction bases numbered 7, after V lost 3 bases and J lost 2 bases. DNA of the CDR3: TGCGCCAGCAGCTCGGAAACTAGCGGGGCTAACACCGGGGAGCTGTTTTTT. Its protein is CASSSETSGANTGELFF.

The genes are TRBV3-1 and TRBJ2-2, with D perhaps assigned TRBD1 or TRBD2 (5 bases each). This CDR3 is 15 amino acids long. V shed 2 bases and J shed 6 bases, with 13 bases lying between them. Germline CDR1 is LGHDT and CDR2 is YNNKEL (reference sequence). The CDR3: CASSQSDRDAGELFF. As DNA, the CDR3 is TGTGCCAGCAGCCAATCGGATCGGGACGCCGGGGAGCTGTTTTTT.

CDR3 in DNA: TGTGCCAGCCCAACTAGCGGTAGCACAGATACGCAGTATTTT. Its protein product is CASPTSGSTDTQYF. The chain carries TRBV7-9 and TRBJ2-3; TRBD2 agrees at 8 bases. From germline, CDR1 is SEHNR and CDR2 FQNEAQ (reference sequence). V lost 8 bases to trimming and J lost 0 bases; unmatched junction nucleotides: 4. This CDR3 has 14 residues. Using reference TRBV7-9 and TRBJ2-3 for the parts outside the CDR3, the full variable domain is DTGVSQNPRHKITKRGQNVTFRCDPISEHNRLYWYRQTLGQGPEFLTYFQNEAQLEKSRLLSDRFSAERPKGSFSTLEIQRTEQGDSAMYLCASPTSGSTDTQYFGPGTRLTVL.

J is TRBJ2-1 and V is TRBV6-4, with D perhaps TRBD1 or TRBD2 (5 bases each). The V end was cut by 2 bases, the J end by 4 bases, with 12 bases between. The CDR3 sequence is 15 residues long. CDR1 is MRHNA, CDR2 SNTAGT, per germline. CDR3 loop: CASSDRDGEYNEQFF. The CDR3, as DNA: TGTGCCAGCAGTGACCGGGACGGAGAGTACAATGAGCAGTTCTTC.

A few counts support this clonotype. CDR3: CASRQSDGSQETQYF. The CDR3 region has the DNA TGTGCCAGCAGGCAGAGTGACGGGAGTCAGGAGACCCAGTACTTC. This chain connects TRBV2 to TRBJ2-5; D may be TRBD2 (6 bases). The CDR3 is 15 amino acids. V lost 6 bases to trimming and J lost 5 bases, with 19 bases between them. The germline CDR1 and CDR2 sequences are SNHLY and FYNNEI. Supplemented by reference TRBV2 and TRBJ2-5, the full variable domain reads EPEVTQTPSHQVTQMGQEVILRCVPISNHLYFYWYRQILGQKVEFLVSFYNNEISEKSEIFDDQFSVERPDGSNFTLKIRSTKLEDSAMYFCASRQSDGSQETQYFGPGTRLLVL.

This clonotype has just a few counts. This rearrangement joins TRBV20-1 to TRBJ2-1; D is unclear. The CDR3 loop spans 16 amino acids. Trimming shortened V by 5 bases and J by 4 bases, and 21 bases separated the two germline ends. In germline, CDR1 is DFQATT, CDR2 SNEGSKA (reference sequence). This CDR3 reads CSAGHIRRGPYNEQFF. In nucleotides, the CDR3 is TGCAGTGCTGGCCACATCCGACGCGGACCTTACAATGAGCAGTTCTTC.

This chain joins TRBV5-4 and TRBJ2-1, with D perhaps matching TRBD2 (7 bases). There are 16 residues in the CDR3. Looked up from germline, CDR1 is SGHNT and CDR2 is YYREEE (reference sequence). V lost 0 bases and J 7 bases, leaving 17 bases between the germline ends. The CDR3 DNA reads TGTGCCAGCAGCTTGGGTGGGGGGGGCAGGGCTAATGAGCAGTTCTTC. It codes for CASSLGGGGRANEQFF.